The clone carrying this T cell receptor (beta chain) was picked up many times. The library protocol tagged individual cDNA molecules with unique molecular identifiers. One entry per CDR3 protein, called by TCRdb with MiXCR from the 5' RACE reads. This table holds about 64,000 distinct CDR3 sequences, less than 5.5% found once. The CDR3 is made up of 15 amino acids. After removal of 8 bases from V and 1 base from J, the junction contained 3 bases not matched to a gene. The germline V gene has CDR1 LNHDA and CDR2 SQIVND (reference sequence). The data derive from a study of early T cells in non-severe SARS-CoV-2 infection. Background on the study: Sequencing targeted bulk RNA from unsorted whole blood, leaving chains unpaired.

The V call is TRBV19, the J call TRBJ2-1, with TRBD2 identical over 12 bases. Source material: whole blood. The receptor comes from an adult who was a healthcare worker with PCR-confirmed SARS-CoV-2 infection or an uninfected control (not recorded which). The CDR3 protein is CASSTSGGSYNEQFF. In nucleotides, the CDR3 is TGTGCCAGTTCGACTAGCGGGGGATCCTACAATGAGCAGTTCTTC.